The 14 T cell receptor beta chains given below trace back to one sample, sequenced in a study of T cells in Graves' hyperthyroidism and ophthalmopathy. RNA transcripts yielded amplified TCR beta CDR3 regions. The HTBI set primed first-round TCR CDR3 RT-PCR. TCRdb independently ran MiXCR on the multiplex PCR reads; one entry per CDR3 protein. The sample yields 350,000 or so distinct CDR3 sequences, around 18% seen once. The sequenced sample was blood. All receptors derive from a woman in her forties with Graves' ophthalmopathy.

Worth noting for this clonotype: One end of the junction varies from germline; a read error may be responsible. The CDR3 protein is CSSSSTGAGSEPQHF. CDR3 DNA: TGTTCCAGCAGCTCCACAGGGGCCGGGAGTGAGCCCCAGCATTTT. This rearrangement joins TRBV7-2 to TRBJ1-5; TRBD1 agrees at 7 bases. Looked up from germline, CDR1 is SGHTA and CDR2 is FQGNSA. This CDR3 has 15 amino acids.

This clonotype was seen at least ten times. The DNA of the CDR3 is TGTGCCAGCAGTGCAAACAGGCTGAACACTGAAGCTTTCTTT. The encoded protein is CASSANRLNTEAFF. The rearrangement uses TRBV6-1 and TRBJ1-1; the D gene is possibly TRBD1 (5 bases). CDR1 MNHNS and CDR2 SASEGT come from the germline V gene. The CDR3 extends over 14 amino acids. V shed 4 bases and J shed 0 bases, with 9 bases lying between them.

This clonotype was counted many times. This chain joins TRBV2 and TRBJ1-2; weak D call: TRBD1 (5 bases). Germline-derived CDR1 and CDR2 are SNHLY and FYNNEI. The CDR3 runs 15 residues. V dropped 3 bases and J dropped 0 bases, with 11 bases sitting between them. The chain's CDR3 is CASSEPGGTNYGYTF. The CDR3 bases are TGTGCCAGCAGTGAGCCCGGGGGTACTAACTATGGCTACACCTTC.

Many counts were recorded for this clonotype. The CDR3 region is CATSDQGAYGYTF. The CDR3 nucleotides read TGTGCCACCAGTGACCAGGGGGCTTATGGCTACACCTTC. The J gene is TRBJ1-2, the V gene TRBV24-1; 8 bases fit TRBD1. V gave up 4 bases and J gave up 5 bases; unmatched junction bases: 2. There are 13 residues in the CDR3. The germline V gene has CDR1 KGHDR and CDR2 SFDVKD.

At least ten counts were recorded for this clonotype. This rearrangement joins TRBV6-5 to TRBJ1-5; D is possibly TRBD1 (6 bases). The CDR3 runs 20 residues. Trimming removed 6 bases from V and 4 bases from J, with 31 bases in between. Germline V gene lookup returns CDR1 MNHEY and CDR2 SVGAGI. DNA for the CDR3: TGTGCCAGCAGAAACAAGGGGGGCCGCATGCCAAAACAAGAAAATCAGCCCCAGCATTTT. The encoded protein is CASRNKGGRMPKQENQPQHF.

This clonotype was seen repeatedly, ten times or more. V gene TRBV18 combines with J gene TRBJ1-3; no definite D call. The V and J ends lost 3 bases and 0 bases respectively, with 9 bases between them. The germline V gene encodes CDR1 KGHSH and CDR2 LQKENI. The CDR3 spans 15 residues. CDR3 region: CASSPRPSSGNTIYF. The CDR3 DNA is TGTGCCAGCTCACCCCGCCCGAGCTCTGGAAACACCATATATTTT. Supplemented by reference TRBV18 and TRBJ1-3, the full variable domain reads NAGVMQNPRHLVRRRGQEARLRCSPMKGHSHVYWYRQLPEEGLKFMVYLQKENIIDESGMPKERFSAEFPKEGPSILRIQQVVRGDSAAYFCASSPRPSSGNTIYFGEGSWLTVV.

The sample holds many counts of this clonotype. The V gene is TRBV28, the J gene TRBJ2-7; a weak D match, TRBD1 (6 bases). Germline CDR1 MDHEN, CDR2 SYDVKM. V gave up 8 bases and J gave up 2 bases, with 13 bases separating them. The CDR3 has 13 amino acids. DNA for the CDR3: TGTGCCAGCCGTCAGGGGTCAACCTACGAGCAGTACTTC. Translated: CASRQGSTYEQYF.

This clonotype was found many times. The J gene is TRBJ1-1, the V gene TRBV28; D is unclear. V lost 3 bases to trimming and J lost 0 bases, with 8 bases between them. This CDR3 is 14 amino acids long. The germline V gene encodes CDR1 MDHEN and CDR2 SYDVKM. The CDR3 reads CASSFPYMNTEAFF. The CDR3 DNA reads as TGTGCCAGCAGTTTCCCCTACATGAACACTGAAGCTTTCTTT.

This clonotype was detected a few times. This sequence joins TRBV5-6 and TRBJ1-2; 8 bases line up with TRBD1. Per the germline V gene, CDR1 is SGHDT and CDR2 is YYEEEE. With 3 bases clipped from V and 7 bases from J, the junction kept 5 bases outside the gene matches. This CDR3 has 13 residues. The CDR3 region is CASSWTGIGGYTF. The CDR3 DNA reads TGTGCCAGCAGCTGGACAGGGATCGGTGGCTACACCTTC.

The V call is TRBV12-3 or TRBV12-4, the J call TRBJ2-7; 9 bases are a match to TRBD1. The CDR3 is 17 amino acids. The V gene end was trimmed by 2 bases and the J gene end by 4 bases; junction bases not matched to a gene: 12. The CDR3 here is CASSLTTGGPWGYEQYF. CDR3 coding DNA: TGTGCCAGCAGTTTAACGACAGGGGGGCCTTGGGGTTACGAGCAGTACTTC.

Many counts were recorded for this clonotype. J is TRBJ2-5 and V is TRBV5-1, with D possibly TRBD1 on 5 matching bases. CDR1 is SGHRS, CDR2 YFSETQ, per germline. Trimming took 8 bases from V and 2 from J, leaving 10 bases between them. This CDR3 is built from 12 residues. The CDR3 bases are TGCGCCAGTCAAAGGGGACAAGAGACCCAGTACTTC. Residues: CASQRGQETQYF.

This clonotype appeared many times. The chain joins TRBV27 to TRBJ1-6; 9 bases line up with TRBD1. Germline lookup yields CDR1 MNHEY and CDR2 SMNVEV (reference sequence). V shed 1 base and J 9 bases; nucleotides not matched to a gene: 4. The CDR3 runs to 15 residues. The CDR3 is CASSLFRTGASPLHF. CDR3 sequence (DNA): TGTGCCAGCAGTTTATTTCGGACAGGGGCTTCACCCCTCCACTTT.

This clonotype was observed a few times. The chain carries TRBV30 and TRBJ2-7; 14 positions agree with TRBD2. J lost 1 base, V lost 0 bases, and 11 bases had no gene match. CDR3 size: 19 residues. Per germline, CDR1 GTSNPN and CDR2 SVGIG (reference sequence). CDR3 nucleotide sequence: TGTGCCTGGAGTGTATGGGACAGGGGGACTAGCGGGAGATCCTACGAGCAGTACTTC. Its protein product is CAWSVWDRGTSGRSYEQYF.

This clonotype was seen many times. The V and J genes are TRBV6-1 and TRBJ2-2; D is unclear. V was clipped by 6 bases and J by 7 bases, with 6 bases between them. There are 11 residues in the CDR3. Germline CDR1 is MNHNS and CDR2 is SASEGT. The CDR3 region is CASRTFGELFF. Here the CDR3 DNA reads TGTGCCAGCAGGACGTTCGGGGAGCTGTTTTTT.